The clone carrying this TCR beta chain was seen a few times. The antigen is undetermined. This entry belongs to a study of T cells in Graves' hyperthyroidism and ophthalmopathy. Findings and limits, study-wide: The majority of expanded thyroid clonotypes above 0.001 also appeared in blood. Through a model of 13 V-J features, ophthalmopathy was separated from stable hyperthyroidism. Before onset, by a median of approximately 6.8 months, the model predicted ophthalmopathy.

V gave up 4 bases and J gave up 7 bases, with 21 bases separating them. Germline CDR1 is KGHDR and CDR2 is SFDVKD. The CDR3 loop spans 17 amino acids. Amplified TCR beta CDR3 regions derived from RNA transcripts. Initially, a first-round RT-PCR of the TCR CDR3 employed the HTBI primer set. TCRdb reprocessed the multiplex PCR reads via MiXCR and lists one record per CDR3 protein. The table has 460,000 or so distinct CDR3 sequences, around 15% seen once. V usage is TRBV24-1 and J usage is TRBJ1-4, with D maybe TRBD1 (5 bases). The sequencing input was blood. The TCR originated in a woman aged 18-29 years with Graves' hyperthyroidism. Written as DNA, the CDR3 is TGTGCCACCAGTGACCCCACTCGCGGGGGGAAGGTTGAAAAACTGTTTTTT. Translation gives CATSDPTRGGKVEKLFF.